The 32 T cell receptor beta chains given below trace back to one sample, sequenced in a study of T cells in Graves' hyperthyroidism and ophthalmopathy. Researchers amplified the TCR beta CDR3 regions from RNA transcripts. During a first-round RT-PCR of the TCR CDR3, the HTBI primer set was used. Via MiXCR, TCRdb re-called the multiplex PCR reads, giving one row per CDR3 protein. The sample lists 500,000 to 750,000 distinct CDR3 sequences, under 60% occurring once. Input material: peripheral blood or thyroid tissue (not recorded which). The receptors here all came from a woman younger than 30 with Graves' hyperthyroidism.

There are many counts of this clonotype. The genes are TRBV20-1 and TRBJ1-2; D unresolved. The CDR3 contains 16 residues. Germline V gene data show CDR1 as DFQATT and CDR2 as SNEGSKA (reference sequence). V was cut by 0 bases and J by 1 base, with 15 bases left in between. The CDR3 DNA is TGCAGTGCTAGAGACCCCGACGGTGGACGTAACTATGGCTACACCTTC. Its protein product is CSARDPDGGRNYGYTF.

The CDR3 nucleotides are TGTGCCACCAGTGCGCGGAGACAAGAGACCCAGCATTTT. Translation gives CATSARRQETQHF. The chain carries TRBV24-1 and TRBJ1-5; D is ambiguous. The CDR3 loop spans 13 amino acids. Germline V gene sequence: CDR1 KGHDR, CDR2 SFDVKD. The V end lost 5 bases, the J end lost 11 bases, and 15 bases lay between the germline ends.

The rearrangement uses TRBV24-1 and TRBJ2-5; D may be TRBD2 (5 bases). The end of the DNA aligns better with TRBJ2-1, so the J call may be wrong. Per germline, CDR1 KGHDR and CDR2 SFDVKD. The CDR3 runs to 16 residues. CDR3 sequence reads: CATSDLRVQGANEQFF. CDR3 coding DNA: TGTGCCACCAGTGATCTGCGGGTTCAAGGAGCCAATGAGCAGTTCTTC.

A word on this clonotype: Because it lacks the conserved phenylalanine or tryptophan at the end, this CDR3 is likely a read error. No DNA is shown, since the ends of the CDR3 on it are uncertain; the CDR3 is the one TCRdb lists. The genes are TRBV7-8 and TRBJ1-6; the listed D gene, TRBD1, was not tested against the DNA. Both ends counted, the CDR3 spans 10 residues. Germline loops: CDR1 SGHVS, CDR2 FQNEAQ. The CDR3 sequence: CASSLDRGHY.

Ten or more counts support this clonotype. The chain employs TRBV4-1 and TRBJ2-7; possibly TRBD1 for D (7 bases). The V gene's germline CDR1 is MGHRA and CDR2 YSYEKL. The CDR3 has 18 residues. V was pared by 1 base and J by 3 bases, with 22 bases between. In nucleotides, the CDR3 is TGCGCCAGCAGCCAAGCGTCGTCGAGGGCAGGGGGGCTCTACGAGCAGTACTTC. Protein product: CASSQASSRAGGLYEQYF.

This clonotype has ten or more counts. The chain employs TRBV14 and TRBJ2-7; D is unresolved. Trimming took off 0 bases at V and 7 bases at J, with 22 bases between the two ends. Germline values: CDR1 SGHDN, CDR2 FVKESK. This CDR3 spans 17 amino acids. CDR3 in amino acids: CASSQEEGHTLREEQYF. In nucleotides, the CDR3 is TGTGCCAGCAGCCAAGAGGAAGGGCACACGCTACGAGAGGAGCAGTACTTC. The full variable domain, with the rest looked up from reference TRBV14 and TRBJ2-7, is EAGVTQFPSHSVIEKGQTVTLRCDPISGHDNLYWYRRVMGKEIKFLLHFVKESKQDESGMPNNRFLAERTGGTYSTLKVQPAELEDSGVYFCASSQEEGHTLREEQYFGPGTRLTVT.

This clonotype was seen repeatedly, ten times or more. This chain connects TRBV13 to TRBJ2-1, with 7 bases aligning to TRBD2. Germline assignment: CDR1 PRHDT and CDR2 FYEKMQ (reference sequence). The CDR3 sequence is 14 residues long. Trimming took 5 bases from V and 4 from J; bases not matched to a gene: 5. The CDR3 DNA reads TGTGCCAGCAGCCTAGCGGTAGAGTACAATGAGCAGTTCTTC. Protein sequence: CASSLAVEYNEQFF.

The chain employs TRBV11-2 and TRBJ2-4; a possible D gene is TRBD2 (6 bases). Germline V CDR1 and CDR2: SGHAT, FQNNGV. The CDR3 covers 14 residues. The V end lost 1 base, the J end lost 7 bases, and 11 bases lay between the germline ends. The CDR3 here is CASSLVAAANIQYF. In DNA form, the CDR3 reads TGTGCCAGCAGCTTAGTAGCGGCCGCGAACATTCAGTACTTC.

This clonotype occurred many times. The chain couples TRBV7-8 to TRBJ2-5; TRBD2 matches at 15 bases. V lost 5 bases and J lost 5; bases outside the gene matches: 6. CDR3 length: 16 residues. Per germline, CDR1 SGHVS and CDR2 FQNEAQ. As DNA, the CDR3 is TGTGCCAGCAGCCCCCGGACTAGCGGGAGGGGGGAGACCCAGTACTTC. Its protein is CASSPRTSGRGETQYF.

This clonotype was picked up one time. The V gene is TRBV3-1, the J gene TRBJ1-2, with TRBD1 matching 7 bases. Germline CDR1 is LGHDT and CDR2 is YNNKEL (reference sequence). This CDR3 comprises 15 residues. The trim removed 1 base at V and 3 bases at J, leaving 5 bases unmatched. This CDR3 reads CASSQVPTGDYGYTF. As DNA, the CDR3 is TGTGCCAGCAGCCAAGTTCCAACAGGGGACTATGGCTACACCTTC.

This chain connects TRBV12-3 or TRBV12-4 to TRBJ1-1; D remains ambiguous. V lost 3 bases, J lost 6 bases, and 14 bases lay in between. This CDR3 spans 14 amino acids. CDR3 in amino acids: CASSLGGNPSEAFF. In nucleotides, the CDR3 is TGTGCCAGCAGTTTGGGCGGAAATCCCTCTGAAGCTTTCTTT.

This clonotype was recorded a few times. The rearrangement joins TRBV7-9 to TRBJ2-3, with D uncertain. CDR1 SEHNR and CDR2 FQNEAQ come from the germline V gene (reference sequence). CDR3 length: 14 amino acids. V lost 0 bases and J 2 bases, leaving 6 bases between the germline ends. CDR3 amino acids: CASSLAADTDTQYF. In DNA, the CDR3 is TGTGCCAGCAGCTTAGCGGCCGACACAGATACGCAGTATTTT.

The V gene is TRBV15, the J gene TRBJ1-2, with a possible D match to TRBD1 (6 bases). The germline gives CDR1 LNHNV, CDR2 YYDKDF (reference sequence). V lost 3 bases, J lost 5 bases, and 13 bases lay in between. The CDR3 contains 14 residues. DNA of the CDR3: TGTGCCACCAGCAGTTACGGAACAGGGTATGGCTACACCTTC. Protein sequence: CATSSYGTGYGYTF.

This chain uses TRBV25-1 with TRBJ2-5, with D possibly matching TRBD2 (6 bases). CDR3 length: 20 amino acids. The V gene lost 7 bases and the J gene lost 5 bases, with 35 bases spanning the gap. Looked up from germline, CDR1 is MGHDK and CDR2 is SYGVNS. The CDR3 sequence is CASTQPSDTITSRRPETQYF. As DNA, the CDR3 is TGTGCCAGCACCCAACCCAGTGATACTATTACTAGCAGGAGACCGGAGACCCAGTACTTC.

The chain joins TRBV24-1 to TRBJ1-2, with 8 bases matching TRBD1. This CDR3 is 16 amino acids long. V gave up 3 bases and J gave up 4 bases; unmatched junction bases: 9. The germline V gene encodes CDR1 KGHDR and CDR2 SFDVKD. DNA for the CDR3: TGTGCCACCAGTGATCGAACGACAGGGGCTCTCTATGGCTACACCTTC. Translating it yields CATSDRTTGALYGYTF.

This CDR3 reads CASSLAPNQPQYF. DNA for the CDR3: TGTGCCAGCAGCTTAGCCCCGAATCAGCCCCAGTACTTC. The chain has TRBV7-6 and TRBJ2-5; D ambiguous. V gave up 0 bases and J gave up 9 bases, with 11 bases separating them. The germline V gene encodes CDR1 SGHVS and CDR2 FNYEAQ. The CDR3 is made up of 13 amino acids.

Of note for this clonotype: A much larger clonotype is one base distant, so this may be a read error. The conserved closing phenylalanine or tryptophan is absent in this CDR3, likely reflecting a read error. The chain combines TRBV27 with TRBJ1-1, with a weak D call TRBD1 (5 bases). Looked up from germline, CDR1 is MNHEY and CDR2 is SMNVEV (reference sequence). The CDR3 totals 13 residues. V shed 6 bases and J shed 1 base, with 9 bases lying between them. In DNA form, the CDR3 reads TGTGCCAGCAGGGGGGGTACGAACACTGAAGCTTTCTAT. As protein: CASRGGTNTEAFY.

The chain joins TRBV20-1 to TRBJ1-1; 7 nucleotides line up with TRBD1. V was clipped by 6 bases and J by 5 bases; unmatched bases: 3. Germline CDR1 DFQATT, CDR2 SNEGSKA (reference sequence). CDR3 length: 11 residues. CDR3 nucleotides: TGCAGTGCAACCAGGGGGACTGAAGCTTTCTTT. Its protein product is CSATRGTEAFF.

The genes are TRBV4-2 and TRBJ2-7, with 8 bases identical to TRBD1. V lost 4 bases to trimming and J lost 3 bases; unmatched junction nucleotides: 8. CDR3 length equals 15 residues. Germline lookup yields CDR1 LGHNA and CDR2 YNFKEQ. The CDR3 coding sequence is TGTGCCAGCAGCCTGGACAGGGATCTCAACTACGAGCAGTACTTC. Translation: CASSLDRDLNYEQYF.

J is TRBJ1-1 and V is TRBV15, with 7 bases identical to TRBD1. J gave up 8 bases and V 5 bases, and 11 bases lay outside the gene matches. CDR1 and CDR2 from the germline V gene are LNHNV and YYDKDF (reference sequence). The CDR3 runs 14 residues. CDR3 region: CATSPGGQGGEAFF. DNA of the CDR3: TGTGCCACCAGCCCAGGGGGGCAGGGCGGAGAAGCTTTCTTT.

The chain employs TRBV20-1 and TRBJ1-2; 7 positions agree with TRBD1. CDR1 is DFQATT, CDR2 SNEGSKA, per germline (reference sequence). The CDR3 is made up of 14 amino acids. Unmatched junction bases numbered 11, after V lost 6 bases and J lost 4 bases. CDR3 residues: CSAYLQGSGYGYTF. In DNA, the CDR3 is TGCAGTGCCTACTTACAGGGGAGCGGCTATGGCTACACCTTC.

This clonotype has at least ten counts. The chain recombines TRBV5-1 with TRBJ1-2; D is possibly TRBD1 (5 bases). The CDR3 has 15 residues. V lost 0 bases to trimming and J lost 6 bases, with 15 bases between them. Germline-derived CDR1 and CDR2 are SGHRS and YFSETQ. The CDR3 nucleotides read TGCGCCAGCAGCTTGGCCATGGAGGGGATTGATGGCTACACCTTC. Amino acid sequence: CASSLAMEGIDGYTF.

The chain carries TRBV20-1 and TRBJ2-7; a weak D match, TRBD2 (6 bases). Germline V gene lookup returns CDR1 DFQATT and CDR2 SNEGSKA (reference sequence). There are 15 residues in the CDR3. V was clipped by 1 base and J by 3 bases, with 16 bases between them. The CDR3 region is CSARGLRELDYEQYF. The DNA for the CDR3 is TGCAGTGCTAGAGGACTTCGGGAGCTTGACTACGAGCAGTACTTC.

This rearrangement joins TRBV7-9 to TRBJ2-5, with a tentative D call TRBD2 (5 bases). The CDR3 length is 19 residues. The germline CDR1 and CDR2 sequences are SEHNR and FQNEAQ (reference sequence). V was clipped by 3 bases and J by 1 base, with 24 bases between them. The CDR3 is CASSLYGMEIESPQETQYF. For the CDR3, the DNA is TGTGCCAGCAGCTTGTACGGGATGGAAATCGAGTCACCCCAAGAGACCCAGTACTTC.

The V gene is TRBV2, the J gene TRBJ1-1; 9 bases line up with TRBD1. The germline V gene has CDR1 SNHLY and CDR2 FYNNEI. The CDR3 has 14 residues. The CDR3 reads CALREGQGNTEAFF. In nucleotides, the CDR3 is TGTGCACTTAGGGAGGGACAGGGCAACACTGAAGCTTTCTTT.

This clonotype was recorded many times. The chain joins TRBV25-1 to TRBJ1-2; D possibly corresponds to TRBD1 (6 bases). Germline CDR1 MGHDK, CDR2 SYGVNS. Trimming took 8 bases from V and 3 from J, leaving 7 bases between them. The CDR3 contains 11 residues. The CDR3 bases are TGTGCCAGCTGGACAGACTATGGCTACACCTTC. This sequence encodes CASWTDYGYTF.

V is TRBV7-2 and J is TRBJ2-7; 8 bases are shared with TRBD1. The end of the DNA is better explained by TRBJ2-1, so the J call may be wrong. Germline values: CDR1 SGHTA, CDR2 FQGNSA. The length of the CDR3 is 14 residues. The DNA of the CDR3 is TGTGCCAGCAGCTTATGGGACAGGACGGATGAGCAGTTCTTC. Protein: CASSLWDRTDEQFF.

This chain joins TRBV11-3 and TRBJ1-6; D is possibly TRBD1 (6 bases). Germline V gene lookup returns CDR1 SGHNT and CDR2 YENEEA. The V end lost 1 base, the J end lost 8 bases, and 39 bases lay between the germline ends. CDR3 length: 24 amino acids. In DNA, the CDR3 is TGTGCCAGCAGCTTAGCTCGGGCGCCGACAGGCCGAGAAGGCCAGGCCCGTTCGGATTCACCCCTCCACTTT. Translating gives CASSLARAPTGREGQARSDSPLHF.

This clonotype was recorded only once. J is TRBJ1-5 and V is TRBV25-1; 11 nucleotides align to TRBD1. After removal of 6 bases from V and 4 bases from J, the junction contained 2 bases not matched to a gene. CDR1 is MGHDK, CDR2 SYGVNS, per germline. The CDR3 consists of 14 residues. The CDR3 DNA is TGTGCCAGCAGGGGACAGGGGGATAATCAGCCCCAGCATTTT. Translation: CASRGQGDNQPQHF.

The rearrangement links TRBV2 to TRBJ1-1; D might be TRBD1 (5 bases). CDR1 and CDR2 (germline): SNHLY, FYNNEI. The CDR3 contains 13 residues. Trimming left V 3 bases short and J 7 bases short, with 12 bases between. The CDR3 reads CASSEDGGVEAFF. CDR3 coding DNA: TGTGCCAGCAGTGAGGACGGGGGAGTTGAAGCTTTCTTT.

The chain carries TRBV10-3 and TRBJ1-4; 9 nucleotides line up with TRBD1. The germline V gene has CDR1 ENHRY and CDR2 SYGVKD. The CDR3 extends over 15 amino acids. Losses at the gene ends were 6 bases for V and 5 bases for J; bases not matched to a gene: 7. CDR3 DNA: TGTGCCATCAGAGAAGGACAGGGGACAAATGAAAAACTGTTTTTT. It translates to CAIREGQGTNEKLFF.

This clonotype was observed many times. J is TRBJ2-7 and V is TRBV7-9, with unresolved D. The V gene's germline CDR1 is SEHNR and CDR2 FQNEAQ (reference sequence). The V end lost 5 bases, the J end lost 3 bases, and 5 bases lay between the germline ends. The CDR3 is 11 amino acids. This chain's CDR3 is CASSLHYEQYF. CDR3 nucleotides: TGTGCCAGCAGCCTGCACTACGAGCAGTACTTC.